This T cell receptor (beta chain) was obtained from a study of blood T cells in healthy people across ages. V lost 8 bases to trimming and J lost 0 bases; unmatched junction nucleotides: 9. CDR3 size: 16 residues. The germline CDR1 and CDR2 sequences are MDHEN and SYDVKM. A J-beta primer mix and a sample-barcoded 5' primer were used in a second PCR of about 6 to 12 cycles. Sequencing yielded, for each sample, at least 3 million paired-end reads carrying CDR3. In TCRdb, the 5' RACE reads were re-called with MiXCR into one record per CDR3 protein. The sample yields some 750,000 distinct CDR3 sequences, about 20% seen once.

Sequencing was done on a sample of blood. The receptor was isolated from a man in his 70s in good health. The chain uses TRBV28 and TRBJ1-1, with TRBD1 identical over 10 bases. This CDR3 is CASPRTGGLLNTEAFF. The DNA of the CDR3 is TGTGCCAGCCCACGGACAGGGGGACTCTTGAACACTGAAGCTTTCTTT. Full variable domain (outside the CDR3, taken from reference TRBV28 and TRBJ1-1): DVKVTQSSRYLVKRTGEKVFLECVQDMDHENMFWYRQDPGLGLRLIYFSYDVKMKEKGDIPEGYSVSREKKERFSLILESASTNQTSMYLCASPRTGGLLNTEAFFGQGTRLTVV.